This passage covers 32 T cell receptor beta chains from one sample sequenced in a study of CD8+ T cells in alopecia areata. RNA, once extracted, was reverse transcribed into cDNA for use as the sequencing template. Assay: immunoSEQ multiplex PCR; the TCRdb copy retains only in-frame clones and omits some. Among about 190,000 clones listed, roughly 64% were seen once. Noted treatment: oral pan-JAK inhibitor, 5-10 mg twice daily. The sample was CD8+ T cells sorted from blood, taken at week 24, from a patient treated with tofacitinib. All receptors derive from a human donor with alopecia areata.

This clone was seen a few times. The chain carries TRBV2 and TRBJ1-5; D call uncertain. The CDR3 covers 13 residues. From germline, CDR1 is SNHLY and CDR2 FYNNEI. V lost 7 bases and J 5 bases, leaving 12 bases between the germline ends. The CDR3 nucleotides are TGTGCCAGCATCGAGGTACCCGATCAGCCCCAGCATTTT. It is translated as CASIEVPDQPQHF.

This clone was observed a handful of times. As DNA, the CDR3 is TGTGCCAGCAGCCCTGCCTACGAGCAGTACTTC. Protein sequence: CASSPAYEQYF. The rearrangement uses TRBV2 and TRBJ2-7; D ambiguous. The ends were cut back, 6 bases at V and 2 bases at J, with 5 bases in the middle. Germline V lookup: CDR1 SNHLY, CDR2 FYNNEI. The CDR3 spans 11 residues. Drawing the rest from reference TRBV2 and TRBJ2-7, the complete variable domain is EPEVTQTPSHQVTQMGQEVILRCVPISNHLYFYWYRQILGQKVEFLVSFYNNEISEKSEIFDDQFSVERPDGSNFTLKIRSTKLEDSAMYFCASSPAYEQYFGPGTRLTVT.

This clone was seen once. The chain is built from TRBV11-3 and TRBJ2-1, with 13 positions matching TRBD2. The germline V gene has CDR1 SGHNT and CDR2 YENEEA. The CDR3 is 16 residues long. V trimming: 4 bases; J trimming: 4 bases; junction bases outside the gene matches: 4. CDR3 nucleotides: TGTGCCAGCAGCTCAGGACTAGCGGGGGCATACAATGAGCAGTTCTTC. Its translation is CASSSGLAGAYNEQFF.

This clone was found a few times. The V call is TRBV15, the J call TRBJ2-7; 7 nucleotides align to TRBD1. The germline V gene has CDR1 LNHNV and CDR2 YYDKDF (reference sequence). This CDR3 has 13 amino acids. V was clipped by 8 bases and J by 1 base; unmatched bases: 5. DNA for the CDR3: TGTGCCACCCGGGACAGAGCATCCTACGAGCAGTACTTC. This sequence encodes CATRDRASYEQYF.

This rearrangement joins TRBV13 to TRBJ1-4; D not resolved. Trimming removed 6 bases from V and 8 bases from J, with 13 bases in between. Germline V lookup: CDR1 PRHDT, CDR2 FYEKMQ (reference sequence). The CDR3 is 13 amino acids. The CDR3: CASREGLEEKLFF. The CDR3 bases are TGTGCCAGCAGGGAGGGATTAGAGGAAAAACTGTTTTTT.

The chain combines TRBV30 with TRBJ1-5; D uncertain. The CDR3 consists of 15 residues. V gave up 0 bases and J gave up 0 bases, with 9 bases separating them. Germline loops: CDR1 GTSNPN, CDR2 SVGIG (reference sequence). CDR3 sequence reads: CAWSVRETSNQPQHF. The CDR3 DNA follows: TGTGCCTGGAGTGTACGGGAGACTAGCAATCAGCCCCAGCATTTT.

The gene calls are TRBV7-9 and TRBJ2-1, with 8 nucleotides matching TRBD2. Looked up from germline, CDR1 is SEHNR and CDR2 is FQNEAQ (reference sequence). CDR3 length: 18 amino acids. V lost 0 bases and J lost 4; bases outside the gene matches: 11. The CDR3 DNA sequence: TGTGCCAGCAGCTTAGCTGCCCGCGGTAGCGGGGATTACAATGAGCAGTTCTTC. It yields the protein CASSLAARGSGDYNEQFF.

The rearrangement links TRBV6-5 to TRBJ2-7, with D perhaps matching TRBD1 or TRBD2 (5 bases each). The CDR3 covers 14 residues. V was pared by 2 bases and J by 3 bases, with 11 bases between. CDR1 is MNHEY, CDR2 SVGAGI, per germline. The CDR3 spells CASSYRDGHYEQYF. The DNA of the CDR3 is TGTGCCAGCAGTTACCGGGACGGGCACTACGAGCAGTACTTC.

The V call is TRBV27, the J call TRBJ2-7; perhaps TRBD2 as D (5 bases). The CDR3 loop spans 13 amino acids. V gave up 5 bases and J gave up 7 bases, with 15 bases separating them. CDR1 is MNHEY, CDR2 SMNVEV, per germline (reference sequence). CDR3 nucleotide sequence: TGTGCCAGCAGTCAGACTGAACTAGGGGAGCAGTACTTC. It yields the protein CASSQTELGEQYF.

This rearrangement joins TRBV30 to TRBJ1-2; possibly TRBD1 for D (6 bases). Between the trimmed V and J ends, which lost 1 base and 5 bases, there was a span of 14 bases. The CDR3 is 14 residues long. Germline CDR1 and CDR2: GTSNPN and SVGIG (reference sequence). The CDR3 sequence: CAWSETLTGYGYTF. CDR3 DNA: TGTGCCTGGAGTGAGACCCTGACAGGTTATGGCTACACCTTC.

V usage is TRBV6-5 and J usage is TRBJ1-5; D might be TRBD1 (5 bases). The CDR3 extends over 14 amino acids. Germline V CDR1 and CDR2: MNHEY, SVGAGI. V was cut by 0 bases and J by 2 bases, with 5 bases left in between. The CDR3 nucleotides are TGTGCCAGCAGTTACTCAGGGGGCAATCAGCCCCAGCATTTT. It encodes CASSYSGGNQPQHF.

This chain connects TRBV29-1 to TRBJ1-2; D is unclear. Germline lookup yields CDR1 SQVTM and CDR2 ANQGSEA. CDR3 length equals 13 residues. Deletions cut 3 bases from V and 4 bases from J, with 12 bases between. DNA for the CDR3: TGCAGCGTTGAGACACTTCTCGGCTATGGCTACACCTTC. As protein: CSVETLLGYGYTF.

As to this clone: Sequence at one end of the junction differs from germline and may be a read error. The chain links TRBV2 to TRBJ1-2; D remains unclear. Germline V gene data show CDR1 as SNHLY and CDR2 as FYNNEI. The CDR3 contains 10 residues. The CDR3 loop is CASSGIKASF. The CDR3 DNA reads TGTGCCAGCAGTGGTATTAAGGCCTCCTTC. Based on the CDR3 plus reference TRBV2 and TRBJ1-2, the full variable domain is EPEVTQTPSHQVTQMGQEVILRCVPISNHLYFYWYRQILGQKVEFLVSFYNNEISEKSEIFDDQFSVERPDGSNFTLKIRSTKLEDSAMYFCASSGIKASFGSGTRLTVV.

This clone has only a few counts. V usage is TRBV5-1 and J usage is TRBJ1-6, with 7 positions matching TRBD1. CDR1 is SGHRS, CDR2 YFSETQ, per germline. V gave up 1 base and J gave up 7 bases; unmatched junction bases: 8. The CDR3 is made up of 16 amino acids. CDR3 DNA: TGCGCCAGCAGCTTGCCCTCGACAGGGTCGAATTCACCCCTCCACTTT. This sequence encodes CASSLPSTGSNSPLHF.

The V call is TRBV15, the J call TRBJ1-5, with D possibly matching TRBD1 (5 bases). CDR1 LNHNV and CDR2 YYDKDF come from the germline V gene (reference sequence). The CDR3 consists of 13 residues. Trimming shortened V by 5 bases and J by 4 bases, and 9 bases separated the two germline ends. The CDR3 DNA sequence: TGTGCCACCAGCGGGACGGTAAATCAGCCCCAGCATTTT. Translating gives CATSGTVNQPQHF.

This clone came up a few times. J is TRBJ1-5 and V is TRBV15; possible D gene TRBD1, 5 bases. The germline V and J ends were trimmed by 7 bases and 3 bases, with 13 bases remaining between them. Germline V gene sequence: CDR1 LNHNV, CDR2 YYDKDF (reference sequence). The CDR3 totals 14 residues. The CDR3 nucleotides read TGTGCCACCACCCCGGGGGGGATCAATCAGCCCCAGCATTTT. It translates to CATTPGGINQPQHF.

This chain links TRBV30 with TRBJ1-5; no firm D call. Germline CDR1 reads GTSNPN; CDR2 reads SVGIG (reference sequence). This CDR3 region has 13 residues. Trimming removed 3 bases from V and 6 bases from J, with 12 bases in between. The CDR3 sequence: CAWSPWEGQPQHF. In nucleotides, the CDR3 is TGTGCCTGGAGCCCCTGGGAAGGTCAGCCCCAGCATTTT.

This clone was recorded a few times. The chain is built from TRBV5-1 and TRBJ2-3; the D call may be TRBD1 or TRBD2 (6 bases each). This CDR3 region has 15 residues. Deletions cut 0 bases from V and 2 bases from J, with 10 bases between. Looked up from germline, CDR1 is SGHRS and CDR2 is YFSETQ. The CDR3 DNA is TGCGCCAGCAGCTTGGCGGGGGCCTACACAGATACGCAGTATTTT. As protein: CASSLAGAYTDTQYF.

In DNA form, the CDR3 reads TGCGCCAGCAGCGAGGGGAGCGGCTACGAGCAGTACTTC. Encoded protein: CASSEGSGYEQYF. The chain recombines TRBV4-1 with TRBJ2-7, with D perhaps given as TRBD1 or TRBD2 (5 bases each). Germline values: CDR1 MGHRA, CDR2 YSYEKL. Between the trimmed V and J ends, which lost 5 bases and 3 bases, there was a span of 11 bases. The CDR3 has 13 amino acids.

The chain has TRBV29-1 and TRBJ2-5; D not resolved. The length of the CDR3 is 9 residues. V shed 7 bases and J shed 7 bases, with 7 bases lying between them. Looked up from germline, CDR1 is SQVTM and CDR2 is ANQGSEA. The CDR3 sequence: CSAPTTQYF. In nucleotides, the CDR3 is TGCAGCGCCCCAACGACCCAGTACTTC.

J is TRBJ1-6 and V is TRBV7-9; 7 bases map to TRBD1. Germline V gives CDR1 SEHNR, CDR2 FQNEAQ (reference sequence). J was trimmed by 7 bases and V by 5 bases; bases with no gene match: 11. The CDR3 contains 16 residues. The CDR3, as DNA: TGTGCCAGCAGCCCAAACAACAGGGGAGGGAATTCACCCCTCCACTTT. Protein sequence: CASSPNNRGGNSPLHF.

The chain links TRBV29-1 to TRBJ2-7; D assignment may be TRBD1 or TRBD2 (5 bases each). Germline V lookup: CDR1 SQVTM, CDR2 ANQGSEA. The CDR3 covers 14 residues. V dropped 5 bases and J dropped 2 bases, with 16 bases sitting between them. The CDR3 DNA reads as TGCAGCGTTAATAGCTGGGACGGACCCTACGAGCAGTACTTC. Translating it yields CSVNSWDGPYEQYF.

There are a few counts of this clone. The V call is TRBV13, the J call TRBJ1-3; the D gene is possibly TRBD1 (5 bases). The CDR3 runs to 17 residues. With 0 bases removed from V and 0 bases from J, the gap between germline ends came to 12 bases. CDR1 and CDR2 from the germline V gene are PRHDT and FYEKMQ (reference sequence). CDR3 in amino acids: CASSLGGGQTSGNTIYF. CDR3 coding DNA: TGTGCCAGCAGCTTAGGTGGAGGACAAACCTCTGGAAACACCATATATTTT. Using reference TRBV13 and TRBJ1-3 for the parts outside the CDR3, the full variable domain is AAGVIQSPRHLIKEKRETATLKCYPIPRHDTVYWYQQGPGQDPQFLISFYEKMQSDKGSIPDRFSAQQFSDYHSELNMSSLELGDSALYFCASSLGGGQTSGNTIYFGEGSWLTVV.

This clone was seen a few times. The chain combines TRBV6-5 with TRBJ2-1, with TRBD1 as a possible D gene (5 bases). The CDR3 extends over 13 amino acids. Trimming left V 7 bases short and J 4 bases short, with 11 bases between. The germline V gene encodes CDR1 MNHEY and CDR2 SVGAGI. The CDR3 DNA sequence: TGTGCCAGCAACCATGGACAATACAATGAGCAGTTCTTC. Protein: CASNHGQYNEQFF.

This chain uses TRBV9 with TRBJ2-1; unclear D gene. There are 12 residues in the CDR3. V shed 4 bases and J shed 7 bases, with 9 bases lying between them. From germline, CDR1 is SGDLS and CDR2 YYNGEE. DNA for the CDR3: TGTGCCAGCAGCCTAGGGTGGAATGAGCAGTTCTTC. Translation gives CASSLGWNEQFF.

DNA for the CDR3: TGTGCCAGCAGCTCCGAGACAGGGTTAAAGGACGAGCAGTACTTC. Protein sequence: CASSSETGLKDEQYF. The chain carries TRBV13 and TRBJ2-7; TRBD1 matches 7 bases. In germline, CDR1 is PRHDT, CDR2 FYEKMQ (reference sequence). This CDR3 region has 15 residues. The trim removed 4 bases at V and 5 bases at J, leaving 11 bases unmatched.

This clone has more than one count but fewer than ten. The rearrangement joins TRBV5-1 to TRBJ2-3, with no clear D. V was cut by 4 bases and J by 6 bases, with 9 bases left in between. Germline CDR1 SGHRS, CDR2 YFSETQ. This CDR3 spans 12 amino acids. Written as DNA, the CDR3 is TGCGCCAGCAGCGAGACCTGGGATACGCAGTATTTT. Amino acids: CASSETWDTQYF. Using reference TRBV5-1 and TRBJ2-3 for the parts outside the CDR3, the full variable domain is KAGVTQTPRYLIKTRGQQVTLSCSPISGHRSVSWYQQTPGQGLQFLFEYFSETQRNKGNFPGRFSGRQFSNSRSEMNVSTLELGDSALYLCASSETWDTQYFGPGTRLTVL.

This CDR3 is CASSRGRDYADYTF. In nucleotides, the CDR3 is TGTGCCAGCAGCCGAGGACGGGATTATGCTGACTACACCTTC. The chain recombines TRBV13 with TRBJ1-2; D is undetermined. The CDR3 loop spans 14 amino acids. Germline assignment: CDR1 PRHDT and CDR2 FYEKMQ (reference sequence). The V end lost 5 bases, the J end lost 10 bases, and 20 bases lay between the germline ends.

There are a few counts of this clone. V and J are TRBV5-1 and TRBJ1-1; TRBD1 agrees at 9 bases. The trim removed 4 bases at V and 5 bases at J, leaving 6 bases unmatched. CDR1 SGHRS and CDR2 YFSETQ come from the germline V gene. CDR3 length equals 14 residues. The CDR3 sequence: CASSPTGGKTEAFF. CDR3 DNA: TGCGCCAGCAGCCCGACAGGGGGAAAGACTGAAGCTTTCTTT.

The rearrangement uses TRBV19 and TRBJ1-5; 10 bases align to TRBD1. V was pared by 6 bases and J by 1 base, with 3 bases of the junction left unmatched. In germline, CDR1 is LNHDA, CDR2 SQIVND (reference sequence). This CDR3 has 15 amino acids. For the CDR3, the DNA is TGTGCCAGTAGGGGACAGGGGATAAGCAATCAGCCCCAGCATTTT. Translation: CASRGQGISNQPQHF.

In this sample, this clone turned up once. The chain uses TRBV2 and TRBJ1-2; D is perhaps TRBD1 (6 bases). The CDR3 is 13 residues long. V gave up 8 bases and J gave up 3 bases, with 13 bases separating them. Per germline, CDR1 SNHLY and CDR2 FYNNEI. The CDR3: CASPDSADYGYTF. In DNA, the CDR3 is TGTGCCAGCCCGGACAGTGCGGACTATGGCTACACCTTC.

Ten or more counts support this clone. J is TRBJ2-7 and V is TRBV2, with D possibly TRBD1 on 7 matching bases. Between the trimmed V and J ends, which lost 3 bases and 7 bases, there was a span of 19 bases. The CDR3 covers 15 residues. The germline V gene has CDR1 SNHLY and CDR2 FYNNEI. The CDR3 loop is CASSDTGTDRGEQYF. In DNA form, the CDR3 reads TGTGCCAGCAGTGATACCGGGACAGACCGGGGGGAGCAGTACTTC.